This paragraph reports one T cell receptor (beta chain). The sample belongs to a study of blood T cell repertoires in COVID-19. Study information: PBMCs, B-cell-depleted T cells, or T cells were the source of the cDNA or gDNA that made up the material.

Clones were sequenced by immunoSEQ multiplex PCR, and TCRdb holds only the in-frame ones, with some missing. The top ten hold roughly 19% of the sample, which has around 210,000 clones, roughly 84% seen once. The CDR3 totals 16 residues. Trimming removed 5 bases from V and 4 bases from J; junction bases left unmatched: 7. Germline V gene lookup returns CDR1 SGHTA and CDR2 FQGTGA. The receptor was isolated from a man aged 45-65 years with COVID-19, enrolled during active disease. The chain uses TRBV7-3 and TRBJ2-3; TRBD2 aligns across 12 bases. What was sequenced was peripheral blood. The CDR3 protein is CASSATLAGGADTQYF. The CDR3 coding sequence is TGTGCCAGCAGCGCCACACTAGCGGGGGGAGCAGATACGCAGTATTTT.